The source of this T cell receptor beta chain is a study of T-cell reconstitution after alpha-beta-depleted transplantation in children. Preparation of the TCRbeta library was carried out with unique molecular identifiers. Using its own MiXCR run on the PCR reads, TCRdb lists one record per CDR3 protein. The repertoire consists of about 610,000 distinct CDR3 sequences, with 8% to 11% occurring once and the leading ten covering approximately 4.1%. This clonotype was found a few times. This sequence originates from a human donor who donated a stem cell graft to a child with acute myeloid leukemia. The sample consisted of PBMCs from the stem cell graft donor, taken from the stem cell graft.

The CDR3 coding sequence is TGCAGCGTTGTTGGCGTCCCAGGGGAGACCCAGTACTTC. Protein product: CSVVGVPGETQYF. The chain has TRBV29-1 and TRBJ2-5, with TRBD1 as a possible D gene (5 bases). Trimming pared 4 bases from V and 5 bases from J, leaving 14 bases between. CDR1 SQVTM and CDR2 ANQGSEA come from the germline V gene. The CDR3 is made up of 13 amino acids.